The entry that follows covers one T cell receptor beta chain sequence. The germline V gene encodes CDR1 LGHNA and CDR2 YNFKEQ. The CDR3 extends over 17 amino acids. V dropped 0 bases and J dropped 7 bases, with 19 bases sitting between them. This entry comes from a study of blood T cell repertoires in COVID-19. Whole-study context: Specimens from acute and convalescent COVID-19 originated in the United States, Italy and Spain. PBMCs, B-cell-depleted T cells, or T cells were the source of the cDNA or gDNA that made up the material.

How the authors handled the data: Estimated nucleated cell counts came from reference gene primer amplification. Sequencing was performed with immunoSEQ multiplex PCR; in TCRdb, only in-frame clones are kept and a portion is missing. D and trimming were read from the DNA, whereas the V and J calls and clone size are those reported in that table. The sample consists of about 120,000 clones, over 75% of them appearing once. This chain connects TRBV4-2 to TRBJ2-1; D not certain. The TCR comes from an elderly woman with acute or convalescent COVID-19. Sample: peripheral blood. The chain's CDR3 is CASSQDSSATRPNEQFF. The CDR3 nucleotides are TGTGCCAGCAGCCAAGATAGCTCTGCGACTCGTCCGAATGAGCAGTTCTTC.